Presented here are 21 T cell receptor beta chains from one specimen sequenced in a study of T cell responses to AZD1222 COVID-19 vaccine. The assay was immunoSEQ multiplex PCR, and TCRdb's table has in-frame clones only and misses some. This sample has 100,000 or so clones, with 70% to 90% found just once. This material consisted of peripheral blood, taken on day 0 of AZD1222 vaccination. Every receptor here comes from an adult in good health.

The J gene is TRBJ2-5, the V gene TRBV6-5, with D perhaps matching TRBD1 (5 bases). Germline V gives CDR1 MNHEY, CDR2 SVGAGI. The CDR3 is 13 residues long. The V end lost 7 bases, the J end lost 5 bases, and 14 bases lay between the germline ends. CDR3 bases: TGTGCCAGCACCCTGGGGCACGGGGAGACCCAGTACTTC. It is translated as CASTLGHGETQYF.

The chain links TRBV19 to TRBJ1-5; tentatively, D is TRBD1 (5 bases). CDR1 and CDR2 from the germline V gene are LNHDA and SQIVND (reference sequence). V was clipped by 3 bases and J by 3 bases, with 15 bases between them. This CDR3 has 16 residues. The CDR3 loop reads CASSIYAGTFNQPQHF. In DNA form, the CDR3 reads TGTGCCAGTAGTATTTACGCCGGGACTTTCAATCAGCCCCAGCATTTT.

The chain couples TRBV20-1 to TRBJ1-2, with D uncertain. Germline lookup yields CDR1 DFQATT and CDR2 SNEGSKA (reference sequence). The CDR3 runs 13 residues. V shed 3 bases and J shed 7 bases, with 15 bases lying between them. The CDR3 reads CSASPPGYRGYTF. CDR3 coding DNA: TGCAGTGCTAGTCCCCCGGGGTATCGTGGCTACACCTTC.

This rearrangement joins TRBV5-6 to TRBJ2-1, with a weak D call TRBD1 (5 bases). There are 14 residues in the CDR3. Trimming took off 0 bases at V and 3 bases at J, with 7 bases between the two ends. Germline assignment: CDR1 SGHDT and CDR2 YYEEEE. CDR3 sequence: CASSLVGDYNEQFF. The CDR3 DNA reads TGTGCCAGCAGCTTGGTAGGGGACTACAATGAGCAGTTCTTC.

V is TRBV30 and J is TRBJ2-7; either TRBD1 or TRBD2 may fit D (6 bases each). This CDR3 has 13 residues. The germline V gene encodes CDR1 GTSNPN and CDR2 SVGIG (reference sequence). Between the trimmed V and J ends, which lost 4 bases and 3 bases, there was a span of 13 bases. The CDR3 coding sequence is TGTGCCTGGAAGGGGGGAGTAAACTACGAGCAGTACTTC. Protein: CAWKGGVNYEQYF.

Here the CDR3 DNA reads TGTGCCAGCAGCAAGACTAGCGGGTCTAATGAGCAGTTCTTC. This sequence encodes CASSKTSGSNEQFF. V usage is TRBV6-6 and J usage is TRBJ2-1, with 10 bases that match TRBD2. There are 14 residues in the CDR3. The germline V gene has CDR1 MNHNY and CDR2 SVGAGI (reference sequence). V was clipped by 6 bases and J by 7 bases; unmatched bases: 6.

This clone appeared once. CDR3 residues: CASRAFTEAFF. The CDR3 bases are TGTGCCAGTAGGGCCTTCACTGAAGCTTTCTTT. The chain couples TRBV19 to TRBJ1-1; unclear D gene. Germline V lookup: CDR1 LNHDA, CDR2 SQIVND (reference sequence). The CDR3 is 11 residues long. Trimming took 6 bases from V and 4 from J, leaving 6 bases between them.

This clone was seen only a few times. The CDR3 region has the DNA TGTGCCAGCAGCATTTCCGGGGGGACTGAAGCTTTCTTT. Translated: CASSISGGTEAFF. The gene calls are TRBV7-2 and TRBJ1-1; TRBD1 might be the D (5 bases). The CDR3 has 13 amino acids. Germline V gene lookup returns CDR1 SGHTA and CDR2 FQGNSA. V lost 5 bases and J lost 5, with 12 bases in between.

The chain has TRBV29-1 and TRBJ1-1; weak D call: TRBD1 (6 bases). The V gene's germline CDR1 is SQVTM and CDR2 ANQGSEA. The CDR3 runs to 15 residues. V gave up 3 bases and J gave up 0 bases, with 14 bases separating them. DNA for the CDR3: TGCAGCGTTGAGAGGGGGGGCAGATTGAACACTGAAGCTTTCTTT. Amino acids: CSVERGGRLNTEAFF.

The rearrangement joins TRBV5-1 to TRBJ2-3; 11 positions agree with TRBD1. CDR3 length: 18 residues. V gave up 5 bases and J gave up 2 bases; unmatched junction bases: 13. Per germline, CDR1 SGHRS and CDR2 YFSETQ. CDR3 loop: CASSLTIGQGANTDTQYF. The CDR3 nucleotides read TGCGCCAGCAGTCTCACGATCGGACAGGGGGCGAACACAGATACGCAGTATTTT.

The rearrangement uses TRBV3-1 (or the pseudogene TRBV3-2) and TRBJ1-3; no firm D call. CDR1 and CDR2 from the germline V gene are LGHDT and YNNKEL (reference sequence). V lost 4 bases and J lost 4, with 5 bases in between. CDR3 length: 12 amino acids. The CDR3 DNA reads TGTGCCAGCAGCCCCCCCGGAAACACCATATATTTT. Its translation: CASSPPGNTIYF.

The chain is built from TRBV30 and TRBJ1-2, with D possibly being TRBD1 (6 bases). The germline V and J ends were trimmed by 0 bases and 3 bases, with 14 bases remaining between them. This CDR3 contains 15 residues. CDR1 and CDR2 from the germline V gene are GTSNPN and SVGIG (reference sequence). This chain's CDR3 is CAWSVLRGGYYGYTF. CDR3 in DNA: TGTGCCTGGAGTGTACTGAGGGGGGGGTACTATGGCTACACCTTC.

The V and J genes are TRBV5-4 and TRBJ1-3, with a weak D call TRBD1 (6 bases). Germline values: CDR1 SGHNT, CDR2 YYREEE (reference sequence). Trimming shortened V by 5 bases and J by 4 bases, and 19 bases separated the two germline ends. The CDR3 sequence is 16 residues long. CDR3 coding DNA: TGTGCCAGCAGGATCTACGGGACACCGGACGGAAACACCATATATTTT. This translates into CASRIYGTPDGNTIYF.

This chain connects TRBV7-9 to TRBJ1-1; D perhaps matches TRBD1 (6 bases). V shed 3 bases and J shed 0 bases, with 11 bases lying between them. The CDR3 sequence is 15 residues long. The germline V gene has CDR1 SEHNR and CDR2 FQNEAQ (reference sequence). CDR3 residues: CASSLGGSVNTEAFF. The CDR3 DNA is TGTGCCAGCAGCTTGGGGGGCAGCGTGAACACTGAAGCTTTCTTT.

This rearrangement joins TRBV5-1 to TRBJ2-7; D not resolved. Germline V CDR1 and CDR2: SGHRS, YFSETQ. Trimming removed 4 bases at V and 4 bases at J, with 15 bases between. The CDR3 is 14 amino acids. The CDR3: CASSRNTIQYEQYF. In nucleotides, the CDR3 is TGCGCCAGCAGCCGAAACACGATTCAATACGAGCAGTACTTC.

The CDR3 coding sequence is TGTGCCAGCAGTTTAAGTAGGACACTCTCCTACAATGAGCAGTTCTTC. Translated, it gives CASSLSRTLSYNEQFF. This chain joins TRBV27 and TRBJ2-1; a weak D match, TRBD1 (5 bases). The V end was cut by 2 bases, the J end by 0 bases, with 11 bases between. CDR3 length equals 16 residues. Germline loops: CDR1 MNHEY, CDR2 SMNVEV (reference sequence).

The chain is built from TRBV6-5 and TRBJ2-7; D is undetermined. Germline CDR1 reads MNHEY; CDR2 reads SVGAGI. V lost 7 bases, J lost 5 bases, and 12 bases lay in between. The CDR3 has 12 residues. DNA of the CDR3: TGTGCCAGCACCGATGTTGGCCACGAGCAGTACTTC. It yields the protein CASTDVGHEQYF.

The chain couples TRBV18 to TRBJ1-3; 7 nucleotides align to TRBD1. Trimming removed 3 bases from V and 2 bases from J; junction bases left unmatched: 10. Looked up from germline, CDR1 is KGHSH and CDR2 is LQKENI. The CDR3 has 17 residues. CDR3 sequence (DNA): TGTGCCAGCTCACCTCAATCGACAGGGCTAACTGGAAACACCATATATTTT. Its translation: CASSPQSTGLTGNTIYF.

The chain is built from TRBV12-3 or TRBV12-4 and TRBJ1-5; no clear D gene. Trimming pared 0 bases from V and 9 bases from J, leaving 6 bases between. This CDR3 comprises 12 residues. The CDR3 spells CASSLASLPQHF. DNA of the CDR3: TGTGCCAGCAGTTTAGCCTCTTTGCCCCAGCATTTT.

The chain joins TRBV3-1 (or the pseudogene TRBV3-2) to TRBJ2-1; D is perhaps TRBD1 or TRBD2 (5 bases each). Germline V gene data show CDR1 as LGHDT and CDR2 as YNNKEL (reference sequence). Trimming removed 1 base from V and 12 bases from J, with 10 bases in between. The CDR3 contains 12 residues. DNA for the CDR3: TGTGCCAGCAGCCAAGCGGGGCTAGGGCAGTTCTTC. Translation gives CASSQAGLGQFF.

The chain recombines TRBV19 with TRBJ2-6; D is ambiguous. The CDR3 covers 14 residues. Trimming took off 2 bases at V and 4 bases at J, with 6 bases between the two ends. Germline CDR1 LNHDA, CDR2 SQIVND (reference sequence). The CDR3 loop reads CASSIWQGANVLTF. Here the CDR3 DNA reads TGTGCCAGTAGTATATGGCAGGGGGCCAACGTCCTGACTTTC.